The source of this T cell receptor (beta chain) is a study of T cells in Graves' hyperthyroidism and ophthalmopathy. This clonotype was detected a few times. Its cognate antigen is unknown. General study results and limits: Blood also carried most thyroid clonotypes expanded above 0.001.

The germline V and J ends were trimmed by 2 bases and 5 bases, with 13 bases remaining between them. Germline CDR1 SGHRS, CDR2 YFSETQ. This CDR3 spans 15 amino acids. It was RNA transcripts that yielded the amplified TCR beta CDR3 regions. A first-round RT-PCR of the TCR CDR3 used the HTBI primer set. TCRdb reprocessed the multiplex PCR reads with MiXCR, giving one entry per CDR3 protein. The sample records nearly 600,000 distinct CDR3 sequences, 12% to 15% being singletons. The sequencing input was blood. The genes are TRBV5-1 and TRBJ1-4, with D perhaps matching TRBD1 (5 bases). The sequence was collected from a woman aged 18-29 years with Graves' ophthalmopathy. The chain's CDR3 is CASSFGGDVNEKLFF. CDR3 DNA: TGCGCCAGCAGCTTCGGGGGGGACGTCAATGAAAAACTGTTTTTT.